A single sample gave rise to the 16 T cell receptor beta chains below, sequenced in a study of OX40 agonist ivuxolimab in advanced cancers. The table came from immunoSEQ multiplex PCR; TCRdb's copy has only in-frame clones and leaves some out. Among 50,000 to 85,000 clones listed, about 85% were seen once. The sequenced sample was CD4+ or CD8+ T cells sorted from blood, obtained in a trial of the OX40 agonist ivuxolimab. The receptors stem from an adult with an advanced solid tumor such as melanoma, head and neck, liver or kidney cancer.

The J gene is TRBJ1-5, the V gene TRBV5-6; 7 bases agree with TRBD1. Trimming removed 3 bases from V and 1 base from J; junction bases left unmatched: 7. This CDR3 is built from 16 residues. From germline, CDR1 is SGHDT and CDR2 YYEEEE. Written as DNA, the CDR3 is TGTGCCAGCAGCTCGAACAGGGGACGGAGCAATCAGCCCCAGCATTTT. This encodes CASSSNRGRSNQPQHF. The complete variable domain, with remaining parts taken from reference TRBV5-6 and TRBJ1-5, reads DAGVTQSPTHLIKTRGQQVTLRCSPKSGHDTVSWYQQALGQGPQFIFQYYEEEERQRGNFPDRFSGHQFPNYSSELNVNALLLGDSALYLCASSSNRGRSNQPQHFGDGTRLSIL.

J is TRBJ2-7 and V is TRBV5-6; possibly TRBD1 or TRBD2 for D (5 bases each). CDR1 SGHDT and CDR2 YYEEEE come from the germline V gene. Trimming took 4 bases from V and 3 from J, leaving 14 bases between them. The CDR3 covers 14 residues. DNA of the CDR3: TGTGCCAGCAGCAGGGGCGAGAGGGGCTACGAGCAGTACTTC. Translated: CASSRGERGYEQYF.

The chain carries TRBV6-5 and TRBJ2-7; D ambiguous. The CDR3 consists of 11 residues. V was shortened by 5 bases and J by 3 bases, with 5 bases between the two germline ends. Germline CDR1 and CDR2: MNHEY and SVGAGI. For the CDR3, the DNA is TGTGCCAGCAGTAGAAGCTACGAGCAGTACTTC. Its protein product is CASSRSYEQYF.

The genes are TRBV30 and TRBJ2-7; 8 bases agree with TRBD1. Germline trimming cut 0 bases from V and 2 bases from J; bases unmatched to any gene: 9. Germline V CDR1 and CDR2: GTSNPN, SVGIG (reference sequence). The CDR3 contains 16 residues. The CDR3 spells CAWSVPWQGATYEQYF. For the CDR3, the DNA is TGTGCCTGGAGTGTACCCTGGCAGGGGGCAACCTACGAGCAGTACTTC.

This sequence joins TRBV18 and TRBJ1-1; TRBD1 agrees at 7 bases. CDR1 and CDR2 from the germline V gene are KGHSH and LQKENI. This CDR3 is 13 amino acids long. The V and J ends lost 6 bases and 3 bases, in that order; junction bases with no gene match: 4. DNA of the CDR3: TGTGCCAGCTCCCCAGGGGGGGACACTGAAGCTTTCTTT. It is translated as CASSPGGDTEAFF.

The chain employs TRBV27 and TRBJ2-3; 9 nucleotides line up with TRBD1. With 6 bases clipped from V and 8 bases from J, the junction kept 6 bases outside the gene matches. This CDR3 is built from 13 residues. Germline CDR1 reads MNHEY; CDR2 reads SMNVEV (reference sequence). The CDR3 is CASRPTGGTTQYF. CDR3 coding DNA: TGTGCCAGCAGGCCCACAGGGGGCACTACGCAGTATTTT.

The CDR3 is CASSLLVGAYEQYF. The DNA for the CDR3 is TGTGCCAGCAGCCTCCTCGTTGGGGCCTACGAGCAGTACTTC. The chain employs TRBV11-2 and TRBJ2-7; no reliable D call. The CDR3 is 14 residues long. The V and J ends lost 5 bases and 2 bases respectively, with 13 bases between them. Looked up from germline, CDR1 is SGHAT and CDR2 is FQNNGV.

CDR3 sequence: CASREVRTEAFF. The DNA for the CDR3 is TGTGCCAGCAGAGAGGTGAGGACTGAAGCTTTCTTT. V is TRBV6-1 and J is TRBJ1-1; no clear D gene. The CDR3 has 12 residues. V lost 6 bases to trimming and J lost 5 bases, with 10 bases between them. Germline CDR1 reads MNHNS; CDR2 reads SASEGT.

This clone was picked up a small number of times. The chain carries TRBV15 and TRBJ2-2, with TRBD2 matching 11 bases. Germline CDR1 is LNHNV and CDR2 is YYDKDF (reference sequence). J gave up 2 bases and V 5 bases, and 4 bases lay outside the gene matches. The CDR3 has 16 amino acids. Written as DNA, the CDR3 is TGTGCCACCAGCCCGGGGACTAGCGGAAACACCGGGGAGCTGTTTTTT. Its translation is CATSPGTSGNTGELFF.

The rearrangement links TRBV11-2 to TRBJ1-1; D possibly corresponds to TRBD1 (6 bases). Trimming left V 5 bases short and J 1 base short, with 14 bases between. This CDR3 comprises 15 residues. In germline, CDR1 is SGHAT, CDR2 FQNNGV. CDR3 sequence: CASSVTTGRNTEAFF. The CDR3, as DNA: TGTGCCAGCAGCGTTACGACAGGACGGAACACTGAAGCTTTCTTT.

The rearrangement joins TRBV6-5 to TRBJ1-4; D perhaps matches TRBD1 (5 bases). V was cut by 10 bases and J by 7 bases, with 10 bases left in between. The CDR3 spans 11 residues. Germline CDR1 and CDR2: MNHEY and SVGAGI. The CDR3 DNA sequence: TGTGCCACCCAGGGAGGTGAAAAACTGTTTTTT. Translation: CATQGGEKLFF.

The chain couples TRBV18 to TRBJ1-6; D not certain. Deletions cut 5 bases from V and 7 bases from J, with 9 bases between. This CDR3 spans 13 amino acids. Germline-derived CDR1 and CDR2 are KGHSH and LQKENI. The CDR3 sequence: CASSSTPNSPLHF. CDR3 DNA: TGTGCCAGCTCATCAACTCCCAATTCACCCCTCCACTTT.

This clone was seen once. This rearrangement joins TRBV5-4 to TRBJ1-6; 7 nucleotides align to TRBD1. Losses at the gene ends were 5 bases for V and 4 bases for J; bases not matched to a gene: 6. Germline lookup yields CDR1 SGHNT and CDR2 YYREEE (reference sequence). This CDR3 has 15 residues. The CDR3 protein is CASSYDRAYNSPLHF. As DNA, the CDR3 is TGTGCCAGCAGTTACGACAGGGCTTATAATTCACCCCTCCACTTT.

The rearrangement uses TRBV7-8 and TRBJ1-2; no definite D call. Trimming left V 6 bases short and J 4 bases short, with 12 bases between. The CDR3 totals 13 residues. Germline assignment: CDR1 SGHVS and CDR2 FQNEAQ. This chain's CDR3 is CASRSLETYGYTF. In nucleotides, the CDR3 is TGTGCCAGCAGATCTCTGGAGACCTATGGCTACACCTTC.

The rearrangement uses TRBV19 and TRBJ2-3, with TRBD2 matching 8 bases. The CDR3 is made up of 17 amino acids. Trimming took 5 bases from V and 0 from J; bases not matched to a gene: 10. Germline V lookup: CDR1 LNHDA, CDR2 SQIVND (reference sequence). CDR3 DNA: TGTGCCAGTAGTTTAAGAACTAGCGGTACTAGCACAGATACGCAGTATTTT. Its protein product is CASSLRTSGTSTDTQYF.

The chain links TRBV28 to TRBJ2-1; TRBD2 agrees at 15 bases. V trimming: 9 bases; J trimming: 9 bases; junction bases outside the gene matches: 3. The germline gives CDR1 MDHEN, CDR2 SYDVKM. The CDR3 has 13 amino acids. The CDR3 loop reads CASGTSGRSEQFF. CDR3 sequence (DNA): TGTGCCAGTGGGACTAGCGGGAGGTCTGAGCAGTTCTTC.